This TCR beta chain was sequenced during a study of T cell clonality in common variable immunodeficiency. Heparinized whole blood, about 5 to 8.5 ml, came from each donor. Generated by immunoSEQ multiplex PCR, the TCRdb table keeps only in-frame clones and is missing some. This record lists approximately 50,000 clones, none seen once only, and the top ten clones contain 0.83%. Germline V gene data show CDR1 as SGHVS and CDR2 as FQNEAQ. This CDR3 contains 13 residues. The V end lost 5 bases, the J end lost 0 bases, and 7 bases lay between the germline ends. Ten or more counts support this clone. The read is 3 residues too short to cover the CDR3 end, so that end is filled in from the germline J gene.

V gene TRBV7-8 combines with J gene TRBJ2-5; D uncertain. The sequencing sample was made of peripheral blood mononuclear cells. The sequence derives from a person between 18 and 75 years old in good health. Incomplete CDR3 DNA: TGTGCCAGCAGCCCAGACTACCAAGAGACC. Amino acid sequence: CASSPDYQET. The entire CDR3 is CASSPDYQETQYF. The full variable domain, its missing parts supplied by reference TRBV7-8 and TRBJ2-5, is GAGVSQSPRYKVAKRGQDVALRCDPISGHVSLFWYQQALGQGPEFLTYFQNEAQLDKSGLPSDRFFAERPEGSVSTLKIQRTQQEDSAVYLCASSPDYQETQYFGPGTRLLVL.